This T cell receptor beta chain was observed in a study of blood T cell repertoires in COVID-19. Background on the study: Some COVID-19 samples were acute and others convalescent; all came from the United States, Italy and Spain. The cDNA or gDNA used as material had been derived from T cells, B-cell-depleted T cells, or PBMCs.

Patients in Seattle were enrolled during active infection, then followed longitudinally. As originally analysed: Amplification from reference gene primers served as the basis for estimated nucleated cell counts. The table came from immunoSEQ multiplex PCR; TCRdb's copy has only in-frame clones and leaves some out. V, J and clone size derive from that table, while D and trimming were established from the DNA sequence. The repertoire includes 430,000 or so clones, 70% to 90% of them detected once, and less than 0.95% sits in the top ten. V trimming: 3 bases; J trimming: 5 bases; junction bases outside the gene matches: 4. CDR3 length: 14 amino acids. Germline CDR1 reads SNHLY; CDR2 reads FYNNEI.

This sequence originates from a man between 18 and 29 years old with COVID-19, enrolled during active disease. The chain is built from TRBV2 and TRBJ1-5; 7 bases match TRBD1. Source material: peripheral blood. Here the CDR3 reads CASSDRGLDQPQHF. CDR3 nucleotides: TGTGCCAGCAGTGATAGGGGGCTCGATCAGCCCCAGCATTTT.